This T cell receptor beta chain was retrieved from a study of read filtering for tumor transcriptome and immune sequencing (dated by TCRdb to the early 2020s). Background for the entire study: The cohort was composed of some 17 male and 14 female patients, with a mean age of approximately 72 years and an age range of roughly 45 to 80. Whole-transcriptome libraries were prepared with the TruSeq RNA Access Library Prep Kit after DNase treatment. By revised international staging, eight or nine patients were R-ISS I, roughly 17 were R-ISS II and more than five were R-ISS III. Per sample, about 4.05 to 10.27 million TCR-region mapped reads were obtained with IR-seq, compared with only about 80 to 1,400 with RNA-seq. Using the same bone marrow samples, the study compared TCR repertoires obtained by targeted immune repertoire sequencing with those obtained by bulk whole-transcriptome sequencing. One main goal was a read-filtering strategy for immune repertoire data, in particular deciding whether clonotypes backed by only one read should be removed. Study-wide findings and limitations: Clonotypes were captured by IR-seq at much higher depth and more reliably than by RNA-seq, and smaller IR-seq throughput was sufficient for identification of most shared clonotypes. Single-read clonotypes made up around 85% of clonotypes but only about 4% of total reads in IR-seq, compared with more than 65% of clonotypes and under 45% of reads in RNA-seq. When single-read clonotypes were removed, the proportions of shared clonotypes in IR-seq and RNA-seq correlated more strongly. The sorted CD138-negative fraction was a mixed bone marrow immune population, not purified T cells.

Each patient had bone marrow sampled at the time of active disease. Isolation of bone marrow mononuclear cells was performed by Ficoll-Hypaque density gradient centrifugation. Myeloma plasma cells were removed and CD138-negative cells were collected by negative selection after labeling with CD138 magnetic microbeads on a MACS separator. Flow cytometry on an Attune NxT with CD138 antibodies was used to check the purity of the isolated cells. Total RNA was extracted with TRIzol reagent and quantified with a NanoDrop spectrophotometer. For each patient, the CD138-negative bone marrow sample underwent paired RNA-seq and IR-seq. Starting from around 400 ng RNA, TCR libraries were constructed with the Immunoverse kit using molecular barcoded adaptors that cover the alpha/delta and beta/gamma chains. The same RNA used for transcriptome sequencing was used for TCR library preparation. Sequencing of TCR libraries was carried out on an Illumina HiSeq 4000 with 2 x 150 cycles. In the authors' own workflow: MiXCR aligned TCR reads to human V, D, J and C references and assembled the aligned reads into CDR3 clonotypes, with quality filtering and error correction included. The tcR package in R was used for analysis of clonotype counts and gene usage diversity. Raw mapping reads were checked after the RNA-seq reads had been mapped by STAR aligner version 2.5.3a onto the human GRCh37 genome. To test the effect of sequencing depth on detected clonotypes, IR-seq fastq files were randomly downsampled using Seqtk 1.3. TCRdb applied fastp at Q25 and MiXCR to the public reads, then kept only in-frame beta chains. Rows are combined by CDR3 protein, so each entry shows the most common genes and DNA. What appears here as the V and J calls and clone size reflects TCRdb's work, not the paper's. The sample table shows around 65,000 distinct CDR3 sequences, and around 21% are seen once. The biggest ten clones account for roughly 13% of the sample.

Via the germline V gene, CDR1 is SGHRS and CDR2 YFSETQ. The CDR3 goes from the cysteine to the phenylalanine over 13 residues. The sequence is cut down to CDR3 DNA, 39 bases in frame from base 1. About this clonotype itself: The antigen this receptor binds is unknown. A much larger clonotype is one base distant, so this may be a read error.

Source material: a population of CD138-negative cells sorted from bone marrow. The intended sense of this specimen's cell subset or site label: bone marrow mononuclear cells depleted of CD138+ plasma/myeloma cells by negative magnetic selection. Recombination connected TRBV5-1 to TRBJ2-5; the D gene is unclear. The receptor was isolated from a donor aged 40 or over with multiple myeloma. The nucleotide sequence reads TGCGCCAGCAGCCCCGAGTTGGAAGAGACCCAGTGCTTC. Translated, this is CASSPELEETQCF.